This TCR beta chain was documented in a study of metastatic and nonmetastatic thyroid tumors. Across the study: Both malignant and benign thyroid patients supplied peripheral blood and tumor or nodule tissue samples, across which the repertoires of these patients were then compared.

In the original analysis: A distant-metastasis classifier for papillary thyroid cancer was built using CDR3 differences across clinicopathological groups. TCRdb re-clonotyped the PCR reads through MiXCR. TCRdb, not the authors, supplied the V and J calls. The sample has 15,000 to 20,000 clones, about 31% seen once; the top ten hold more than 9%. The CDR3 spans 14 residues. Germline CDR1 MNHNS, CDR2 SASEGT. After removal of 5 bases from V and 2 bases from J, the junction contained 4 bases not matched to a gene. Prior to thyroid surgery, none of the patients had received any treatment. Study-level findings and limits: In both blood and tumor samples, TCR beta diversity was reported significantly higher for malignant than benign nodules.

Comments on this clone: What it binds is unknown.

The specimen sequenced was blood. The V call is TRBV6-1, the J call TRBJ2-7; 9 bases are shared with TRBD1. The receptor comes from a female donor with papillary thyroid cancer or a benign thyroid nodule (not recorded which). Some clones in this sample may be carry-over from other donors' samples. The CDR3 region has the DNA TGTGCCAGCAGTAGACAGGGGGGTCCCTACGAGCAGTACTTC. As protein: CASSRQGGPYEQYF.